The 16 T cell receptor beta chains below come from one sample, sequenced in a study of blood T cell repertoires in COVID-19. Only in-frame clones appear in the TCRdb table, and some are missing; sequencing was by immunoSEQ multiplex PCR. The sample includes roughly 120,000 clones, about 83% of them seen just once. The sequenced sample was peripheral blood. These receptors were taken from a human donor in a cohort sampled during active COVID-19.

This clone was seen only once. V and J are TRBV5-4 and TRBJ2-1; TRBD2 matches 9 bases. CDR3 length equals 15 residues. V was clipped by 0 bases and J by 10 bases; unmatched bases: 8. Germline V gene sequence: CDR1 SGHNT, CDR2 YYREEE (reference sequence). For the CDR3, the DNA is TGTGCCAGCAGCTTGGCCGTGACTAGCGGCTTCGAGCAGTTCTTC. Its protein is CASSLAVTSGFEQFF.

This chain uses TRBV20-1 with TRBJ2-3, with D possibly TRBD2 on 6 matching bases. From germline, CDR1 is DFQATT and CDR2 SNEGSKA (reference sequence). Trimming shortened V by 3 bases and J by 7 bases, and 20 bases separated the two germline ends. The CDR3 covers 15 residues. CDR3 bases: TGCAGTGCTAGTTCAAGCCGGGAGCTAAGGAATACGCAGTATTTT. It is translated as CSASSSRELRNTQYF.

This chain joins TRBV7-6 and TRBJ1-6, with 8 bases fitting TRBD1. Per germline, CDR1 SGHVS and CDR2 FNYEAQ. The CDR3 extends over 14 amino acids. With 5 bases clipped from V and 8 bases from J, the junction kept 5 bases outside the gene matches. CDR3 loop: CASSPGQVDSPLHF. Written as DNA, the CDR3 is TGTGCCAGCAGCCCGGGACAGGTGGATTCACCCCTCCACTTT.

CDR3 nucleotides: TGTGCCAGCAGCTTAGCGGGAGGGATTGGGGATACGCAGTATTTT. It translates to CASSLAGGIGDTQYF. The gene calls are TRBV5-6 and TRBJ2-3, with 10 bases aligning to TRBD2. This CDR3 is 15 amino acids long. Germline V gene data show CDR1 as SGHDT and CDR2 as YYEEEE. Germline trimming cut 2 bases from V and 6 bases from J; bases unmatched to any gene: 6.

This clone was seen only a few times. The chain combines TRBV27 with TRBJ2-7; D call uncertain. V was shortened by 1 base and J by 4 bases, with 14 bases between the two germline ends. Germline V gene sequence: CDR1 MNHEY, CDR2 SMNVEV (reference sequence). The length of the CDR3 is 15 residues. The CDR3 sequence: CASSLLGAQPYEQYF. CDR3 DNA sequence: TGTGCCAGCAGTTTATTGGGCGCCCAGCCTTACGAGCAGTACTTC.

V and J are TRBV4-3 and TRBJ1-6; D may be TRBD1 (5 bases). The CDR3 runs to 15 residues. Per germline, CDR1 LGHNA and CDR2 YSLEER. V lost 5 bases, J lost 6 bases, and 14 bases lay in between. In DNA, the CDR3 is TGCGCCAGCAGCGGGCCGACAGACCTTAATTCACCCCTCCACTTT. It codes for CASSGPTDLNSPLHF.

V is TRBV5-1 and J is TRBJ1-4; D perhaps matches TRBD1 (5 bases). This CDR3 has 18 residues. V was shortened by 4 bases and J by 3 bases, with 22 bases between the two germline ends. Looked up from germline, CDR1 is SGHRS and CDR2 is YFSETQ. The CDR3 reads CASSQLPLRPGSNEKLFF. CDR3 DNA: TGCGCCAGCAGCCAGCTACCCTTGCGTCCAGGGTCTAATGAAAAACTGTTTTTT.

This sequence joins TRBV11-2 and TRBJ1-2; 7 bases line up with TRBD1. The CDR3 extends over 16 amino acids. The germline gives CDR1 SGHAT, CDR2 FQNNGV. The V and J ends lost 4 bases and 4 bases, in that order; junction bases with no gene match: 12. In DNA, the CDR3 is TGTGCCAGCAGCTCCCTCCTGACAGGGTACCTCTATGGCTACACCTTC. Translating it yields CASSSLLTGYLYGYTF.

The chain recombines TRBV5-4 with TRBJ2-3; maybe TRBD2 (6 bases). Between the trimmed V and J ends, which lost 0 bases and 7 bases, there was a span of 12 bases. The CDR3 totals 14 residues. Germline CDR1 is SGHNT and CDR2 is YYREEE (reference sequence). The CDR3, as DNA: TGTGCCAGCAGCTTGGCCGGGACTGATCATACGCAGTATTTT. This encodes CASSLAGTDHTQYF.

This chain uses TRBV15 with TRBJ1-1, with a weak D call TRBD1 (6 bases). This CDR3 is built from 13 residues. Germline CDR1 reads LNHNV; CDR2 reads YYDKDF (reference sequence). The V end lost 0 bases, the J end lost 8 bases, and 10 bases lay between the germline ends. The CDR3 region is CATSRDRGDEAFF. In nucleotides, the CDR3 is TGTGCCACCAGCAGAGACAGGGGCGACGAAGCTTTCTTT.

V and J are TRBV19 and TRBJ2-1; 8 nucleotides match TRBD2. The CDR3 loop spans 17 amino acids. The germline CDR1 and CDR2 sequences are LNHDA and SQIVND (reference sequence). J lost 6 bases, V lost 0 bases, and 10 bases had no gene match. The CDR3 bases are TGTGCCAGTAGTATAGATCGTATCGGGAGGGCGGCCAATGAGCAGTTCTTC. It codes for CASSIDRIGRAANEQFF. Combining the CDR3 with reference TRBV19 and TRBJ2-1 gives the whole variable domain DGGITQSPKYLFRKEGQNVTLSCEQNLNHDAMYWYRQDPGQGLRLIYYSQIVNDFQKGDIAEGYSVSREKKESFPLTVTSAQKNPTAFYLCASSIDRIGRAANEQFFGPGTRLTVL.

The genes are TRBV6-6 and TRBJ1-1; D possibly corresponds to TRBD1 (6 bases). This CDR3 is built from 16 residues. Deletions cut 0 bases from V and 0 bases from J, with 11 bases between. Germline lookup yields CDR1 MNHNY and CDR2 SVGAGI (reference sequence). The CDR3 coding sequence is TGTGCCAGCAGTTACTCGAAACAGGGCATGAACACTGAAGCTTTCTTT. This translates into CASSYSKQGMNTEAFF.

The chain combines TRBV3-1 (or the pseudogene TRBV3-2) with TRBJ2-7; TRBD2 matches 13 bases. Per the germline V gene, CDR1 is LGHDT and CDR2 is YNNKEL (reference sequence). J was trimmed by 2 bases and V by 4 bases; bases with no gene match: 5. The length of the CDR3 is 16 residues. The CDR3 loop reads CASSPGLAGPPYEQYF. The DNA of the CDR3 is TGTGCCAGCAGCCCGGGACTAGCGGGACCCCCCTACGAGCAGTACTTC.

CDR3 in amino acids: CASSLSGANVLTF. The CDR3 DNA sequence: TGTGCCAGCAGTTTATCAGGGGCCAACGTCCTGACTTTC. The chain couples TRBV12-3 or TRBV12-4 to TRBJ2-6; the D is unclear. The CDR3 spans 13 residues. The V end was cut by 2 bases, the J end by 4 bases, with 3 bases between.

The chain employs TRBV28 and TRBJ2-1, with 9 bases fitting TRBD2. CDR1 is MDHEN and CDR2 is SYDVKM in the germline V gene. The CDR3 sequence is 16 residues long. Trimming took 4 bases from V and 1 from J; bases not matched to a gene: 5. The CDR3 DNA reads TGTGCCAGCAGTTCACTAGCGGGTAGGTCCTACAATGAGCAGTTCTTC. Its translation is CASSSLAGRSYNEQFF.

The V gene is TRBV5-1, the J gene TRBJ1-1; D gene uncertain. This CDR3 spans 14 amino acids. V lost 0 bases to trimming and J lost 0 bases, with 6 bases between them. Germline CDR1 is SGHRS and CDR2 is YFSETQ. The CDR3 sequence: CASSLEHLNTEAFF. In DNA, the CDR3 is TGCGCCAGCAGCTTGGAGCACCTGAACACTGAAGCTTTCTTT.